One sample yielded the 14 T cell receptor beta chains listed below, sequenced in a study of T cell responses to AZD1222 COVID-19 vaccine. Produced via immunoSEQ multiplex PCR; TCRdb's table is partial and in-frame only. Here the sample spans 85,000 to 90,000 clones, more than 90% being singletons. The sequences come from peripheral blood, collected on day 0 of AZD1222 vaccination. All receptors come from an adult in good health.

The chain combines TRBV7-9 with TRBJ2-2; no clear D. Germline V gene sequence: CDR1 SEHNR, CDR2 FQNEAQ (reference sequence). The CDR3 consists of 15 residues. V was cut by 2 bases and J by 1 base, with 8 bases left in between. The CDR3 protein is CASSLISGNTGELFF. CDR3 nucleotides: TGTGCCAGCAGCTTAATCTCGGGGAACACCGGGGAGCTGTTTTTT.

The chain combines TRBV3-1 (or the pseudogene TRBV3-2) with TRBJ2-7, with 7 positions matching TRBD1. CDR1 is LGHDT, CDR2 YNNKEL, per germline (reference sequence). The V segment lost 8 bases and the J segment 3 bases; nucleotides outside the gene matches: 10. This CDR3 contains 14 residues. The CDR3 sequence is CASANRDRDYEQYF. The CDR3 DNA is TGTGCCAGCGCAAATCGGGACAGAGACTACGAGCAGTACTTC.

The chain links TRBV11-1 to TRBJ2-7; D not certain. The CDR3 is made up of 12 amino acids. Trimming stripped 3 bases from V and 3 bases from J, with 6 bases between. Germline V gives CDR1 SGHAT, CDR2 FQDESV (reference sequence). CDR3 region: CASSFDFYEQYF. CDR3 nucleotide sequence: TGTGCCAGCAGCTTCGACTTCTACGAGCAGTACTTC.

This clone was seen just once. The chain recombines TRBV7-9 with TRBJ1-2, with TRBD1 as a possible D gene (6 bases). V was cut by 5 bases and J by 8 bases, with 21 bases left in between. Germline CDR1 SEHNR, CDR2 FQNEAQ (reference sequence). This CDR3 contains 15 residues. The DNA for the CDR3 is TGTGCCAGCAGCCCACCCCACCGACAGGTCTTAGGCTACACCTTC. Protein product: CASSPPHRQVLGYTF.

This clone was counted only a few times. The rearrangement uses TRBV29-1 and TRBJ2-5; 10 nucleotides agree with TRBD2. The CDR3 runs 13 residues. CDR1 is SQVTM and CDR2 is ANQGSEA in the germline V gene. V lost 4 bases and J lost 2; bases outside the gene matches: 1. The CDR3 loop reads CSVGTSGQETQYF. CDR3 in DNA: TGCAGCGTTGGGACTAGCGGACAAGAGACCCAGTACTTC. The full variable domain, its missing parts supplied by reference TRBV29-1 and TRBJ2-5, is SAVISQKPSRDICQRGTSLTIQCQVDSQVTMMFWYRQQPGQSLTLIATANQGSEATYESGFVIDKFPISRPNLTFSTLTVSNMSPEDSSIYLCSVGTSGQETQYFGPGTRLLVL.

This clone has just one count. This chain connects TRBV13 to TRBJ2-5; 13 nucleotides match TRBD2. Germline V gene sequence: CDR1 PRHDT, CDR2 FYEKMQ (reference sequence). This CDR3 has 18 amino acids. V lost 0 bases, J lost 4 bases, and 8 bases stayed unmatched. CDR3: CASSLGWTSGSVGETQYF. Here the CDR3 DNA reads TGTGCCAGCAGCTTAGGCTGGACTAGCGGGAGTGTAGGAGAGACCCAGTACTTC. Variable domain in full (rest from reference TRBV13 and TRBJ2-5): AAGVIQSPRHLIKEKRETATLKCYPIPRHDTVYWYQQGPGQDPQFLISFYEKMQSDKGSIPDRFSAQQFSDYHSELNMSSLELGDSALYFCASSLGWTSGSVGETQYFGPGTRLLVL.

The V gene is TRBV5-4, the J gene TRBJ2-1; TRBD2 matches 14 bases. CDR3 length: 15 residues. CDR1 and CDR2 (germline): SGHNT, YYREEE (reference sequence). V was pared by 5 bases and J by 8 bases, with 6 bases of the junction left unmatched. The DNA for the CDR3 is TGTGCCAGCAGGGAGACTAGCGGGAGGGGGGATGAGCAGTTCTTC. Residues: CASRETSGRGDEQFF.

The CDR3 sequence: CAWSVGQWSTGELFF. CDR3 nucleotides: TGTGCCTGGAGTGTTGGGCAGTGGAGCACCGGGGAGCTGTTTTTT. V usage is TRBV30 and J usage is TRBJ2-2; D call uncertain. Germline V CDR1 and CDR2: GTSNPN, SVGIG (reference sequence). The V end lost 0 bases, the J end lost 4 bases, and 12 bases lay between the germline ends. The CDR3 length is 15 residues.

The CDR3 DNA follows: TGTGCCAGCACCCCCCGGGGAGGGATCTCTGGAAACACCATATATTTT. It specifies CASTPRGGISGNTIYF. This chain joins TRBV27 and TRBJ1-3; D ambiguous. Germline values: CDR1 MNHEY, CDR2 SMNVEV (reference sequence). Trimming cost V 7 bases and J 0 bases, with 16 bases left between them. The length of the CDR3 is 16 residues.

The chain combines TRBV11-1 with TRBJ1-1; 7 bases fit TRBD1. J gave up 1 base and V 6 bases, and 5 bases lay outside the gene matches. The CDR3 extends over 14 amino acids. The germline V gene has CDR1 SGHAT and CDR2 FQDESV (reference sequence). In nucleotides, the CDR3 is TGTGCCAGCAGTACGGACAGGAGGAACACTGAAGCTTTCTTT. Protein sequence: CASSTDRRNTEAFF.

This chain joins TRBV5-4 and TRBJ1-3; D gene unclear. The CDR3 loop spans 13 amino acids. V was clipped by 2 bases and J by 4 bases, with 7 bases between them. In germline, CDR1 is SGHNT, CDR2 YYREEE (reference sequence). CDR3 sequence: CASSFGIGNTIYF. CDR3 DNA: TGTGCCAGCAGCTTTGGGATAGGAAACACCATATATTTT.

This clone appeared once. This chain links TRBV27 with TRBJ2-3; D remains ambiguous. The CDR3 consists of 12 residues. Trimming removed 6 bases at V and 5 bases at J, with 9 bases between. CDR1 and CDR2 from the germline V gene are MNHEY and SMNVEV (reference sequence). The CDR3 reads CASSRFLDTQYF. CDR3 sequence (DNA): TGTGCCAGCAGCCGATTCCTAGATACGCAGTATTTT.

In its sample, this clone was seen a few times. CDR3 sequence: CASSFVRTYEQYF. The CDR3 nucleotides are TGCGCCAGCAGCTTCGTCAGGACCTACGAGCAGTACTTC. The V and J genes are TRBV5-1 and TRBJ2-7; D remains unclear. Between the trimmed V and J ends, which lost 2 bases and 2 bases, there was a span of 8 bases. Per the germline V gene, CDR1 is SGHRS and CDR2 is YFSETQ. The CDR3 consists of 13 residues.

The J gene is TRBJ1-5, the V gene TRBV10-1; 7 bases are shared with TRBD1. V was pared by 6 bases and J by 1 base, with 12 bases of the junction left unmatched. This CDR3 comprises 17 residues. From germline, CDR1 is WNHNN and CDR2 SYGVQD (reference sequence). The CDR3, as DNA: TGCGCCAGCAGGGGACAGTGGATAGGGGTGAGCAATCAGCCCCAGCATTTT. This encodes CASRGQWIGVSNQPQHF.